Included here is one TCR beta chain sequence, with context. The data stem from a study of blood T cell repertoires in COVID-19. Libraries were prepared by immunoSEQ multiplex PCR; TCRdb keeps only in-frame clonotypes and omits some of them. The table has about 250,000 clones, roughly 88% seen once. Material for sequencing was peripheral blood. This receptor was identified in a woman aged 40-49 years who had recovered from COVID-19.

The CDR3 here is CASSLGTGSYEQYF. As DNA, the CDR3 is TGTGCCAGCAGTTTAGGGACAGGGTCCTACGAGCAGTACTTC. This rearrangement joins TRBV27 to TRBJ2-7; 9 bases line up with TRBD1. The CDR3 extends over 14 amino acids. Losses at the gene ends were 2 bases for V and 1 base for J; bases not matched to a gene: 0. Per the germline V gene, CDR1 is MNHEY and CDR2 is SMNVEV (reference sequence).